This TCR beta chain is drawn from a study of blood T cells in healthy people across ages. This clonotype was detected only a few times. CDR1 SNHLY and CDR2 FYNNEI come from the germline V gene. The ends lost 6 bases at V and 4 bases at J; junction bases unmatched: 4. This CDR3 region has 13 residues. PCR was performed a second time for about 7 to 11 cycles using a sample-barcoded 5' primer and a J-beta primer mix. Template switching added a 12-random-nucleotide identifier to every cDNA molecule. TCRdb re-called the 5' RACE reads through MiXCR, storing one row per CDR3 protein. The sample holds hundreds of thousands of distinct CDR3 sequences, under 30% seen once. The same data also went into a second study, on T cells of mothers and their children.

The TCR originated in a boy aged 5-17 years in good health. What was sequenced was blood. V gene TRBV2 combines with J gene TRBJ1-1, with TRBD1 matching 8 bases. The CDR3 protein is CASREGTGTEAFF. In DNA form, the CDR3 reads TGTGCCAGCAGGGAGGGGACAGGCACTGAAGCTTTCTTT. The full variable domain, its missing parts supplied by reference TRBV2 and TRBJ1-1, is EPEVTQTPSHQVTQMGQEVILRCVPISNHLYFYWYRQILGQKVEFLVSFYNNEISEKSEIFDDQFSVERPDGSNFTLKIRSTKLEDSAMYFCASREGTGTEAFFGQGTRLTVV.